The clone carrying this T cell receptor beta chain occurred many times. Its antigen is unidentified. The source of the sample is a study of T cell repertoires in cytomegalovirus infection. From the reads, TCRdb called clonotypes with MiXCR, one entry per CDR3 protein. The sample includes about 600,000 distinct CDR3 sequences, 20% to 25% of them seen just once. Germline-derived CDR1 and CDR2 are MDHEN and SYDVKM. Deletions cut 1 base from V and 2 bases from J, with 8 bases between. CDR3 size: 14 residues. Findings and limits, study-wide: Clonotypes of TCR beta that were HLA-C-restricted and CMV-specific dominated the ex vivo response. Identification of carriers of CMV plus the relevant HLA was performed using cumulative public TCR beta family frequency.

This TCR was recovered from a human donor in good health (CMV status not recorded). Some clones in this sample may be carry-over from other donors' samples. This chain joins TRBV28 and TRBJ2-5; D unresolved. Specimen: CD8+ T cells from PBMCs. The CDR3 spells CASSLLLVQETQYF. The CDR3 bases are TGTGCCAGCAGTTTATTGTTAGTACAAGAGACCCAGTACTTC. The entire variable domain, with the rest obtained from reference TRBV28 and TRBJ2-5, is as follows: DVKVTQSSRYLVKRTGEKVFLECVQDMDHENMFWYRQDPGLGLRLIYFSYDVKMKEKGDIPEGYSVSREKKERFSLILESASTNQTSMYLCASSLLLVQETQYFGPGTRLLVL.